This T cell receptor beta chain was captured in a study of CD8 T cells in ankylosing spondylitis. Quantitative barcoded 5'-RACE was used to prepare TCR beta libraries. From the 5' RACE reads, TCRdb called clonotypes with MiXCR, one entry per CDR3 protein. Found here are 250,000 to 350,000 distinct CDR3 sequences, 20% of them singletons; the top ten hold around 7.8%. J lost 5 bases, V lost 4 bases, and 7 bases had no gene match. The length of the CDR3 is 17 residues. The germline gives CDR1 SGHVS, CDR2 FQNEAQ. Regarding this clonotype: Its target is not known.

Study results and caveats: Clones linked to disease were reported to show significant enrichment in matched ankylosing spondylitis synovial fluid. Ankylosing spondylitis blood appeared to be characterized by a TCR beta motif of under 10 highly homologous variants. Some of these motif variants have turned up before, in reports on reactive arthritis synovial fluid and blood.

The clonotype comes from a male donor with ankylosing spondylitis or in good health (not recorded which). Source material: blood, either unsorted or a sorted T cell fraction (not recorded which). V and J are TRBV7-8 and TRBJ2-5; 16 bases agree with TRBD2. The CDR3 DNA reads as TGTGCCAGCAGCTCTCCGGGACTAGCGGGAGGGCCGGAGACCCAGTACTTC. This translates into CASSSPGLAGGPETQYF.